This TCR beta chain appears in the sequencing data of a study of T-cell reconstitution after alpha-beta-depleted transplantation in children. Overall study results and limits: T-cell numbers and diversity, one year after transplant, stemmed largely from T cells that were newly produced. For some patients, TCRbeta diversity was high at day 60 because of recipient T cells and thymic progenitors that survived. Expanded graft clones, several hundred of them, were reportedly the source of alpha-beta T cells about two months after transplant.

Trimming removed 6 bases from V and 1 base from J; junction bases left unmatched: 6. Germline CDR1 reads SGHAT; CDR2 reads FQNNGV. The CDR3 is 17 residues long. A TCRbeta library incorporating unique molecular identifiers was prepared. A single record per CDR3 protein comes from TCRdb applying MiXCR to the PCR reads. The sample lists about 400,000 distinct CDR3 sequences, roughly 16% seen once, with 25% to 30% in the top ten. This clonotype has just a few counts. The antigen remains undetermined. V and J are TRBV11-2 and TRBJ2-3, with TRBD2 matching 14 bases. The sample consisted of PBMCs, mostly from graft donor cells, taken 360 days after TCRalphabeta/CD19-depleted stem cell transplant. This sequence originates from a boy under three years old who had a stem cell transplant for Wiskott-Aldrich syndrome, so the T cells may come from the graft donor. CDR3 DNA: TGTGCCAGCAGAGGGACTAGCGGGAGTCTGGGCACAGATACGCAGTATTTT. Translated, it gives CASRGTSGSLGTDTQYF.